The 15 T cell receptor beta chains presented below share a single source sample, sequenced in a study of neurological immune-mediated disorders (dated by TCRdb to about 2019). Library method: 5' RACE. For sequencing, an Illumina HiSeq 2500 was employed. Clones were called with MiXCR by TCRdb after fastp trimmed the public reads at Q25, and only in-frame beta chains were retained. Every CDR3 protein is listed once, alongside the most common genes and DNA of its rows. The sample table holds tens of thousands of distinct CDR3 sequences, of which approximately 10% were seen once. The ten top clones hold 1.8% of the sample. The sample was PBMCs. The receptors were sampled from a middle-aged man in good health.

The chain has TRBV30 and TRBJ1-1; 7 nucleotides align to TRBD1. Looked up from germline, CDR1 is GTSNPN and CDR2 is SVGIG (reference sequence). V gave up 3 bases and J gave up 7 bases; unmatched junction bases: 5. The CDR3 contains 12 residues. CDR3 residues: CAWSRGSNEAFF. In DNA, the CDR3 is TGTGCCTGGAGCAGGGGGAGTAATGAAGCTTTCTTT.

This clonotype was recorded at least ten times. The CDR3 protein is CASSLWGAVEAFF. The CDR3 DNA follows: TGTGCCAGCAGTTTATGGGGGGCTGTTGAAGCTTTCTTT. This chain uses TRBV12-3 or TRBV12-4 with TRBJ1-1; D perhaps matches TRBD1 (6 bases). The V gene lost 2 bases and the J gene lost 7 bases, with 11 bases spanning the gap. The CDR3 sequence is 13 residues long.

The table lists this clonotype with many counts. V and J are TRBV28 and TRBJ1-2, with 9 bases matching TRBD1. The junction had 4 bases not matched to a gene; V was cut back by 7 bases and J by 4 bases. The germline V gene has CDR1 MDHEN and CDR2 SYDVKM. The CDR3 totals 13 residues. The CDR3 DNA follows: TGTGCCAGCACCCTGGACAGGGGCTATGGCTACACCTTC. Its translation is CASTLDRGYGYTF.

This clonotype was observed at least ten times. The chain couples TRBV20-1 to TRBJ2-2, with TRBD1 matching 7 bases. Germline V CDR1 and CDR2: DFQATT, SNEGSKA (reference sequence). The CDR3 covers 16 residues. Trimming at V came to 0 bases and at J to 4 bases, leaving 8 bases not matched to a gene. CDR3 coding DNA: TGCAGTGCTAGAGATTCGAGGTCAGGGGGCACCGGGGAGCTGTTTTTT. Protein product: CSARDSRSGGTGELFF.

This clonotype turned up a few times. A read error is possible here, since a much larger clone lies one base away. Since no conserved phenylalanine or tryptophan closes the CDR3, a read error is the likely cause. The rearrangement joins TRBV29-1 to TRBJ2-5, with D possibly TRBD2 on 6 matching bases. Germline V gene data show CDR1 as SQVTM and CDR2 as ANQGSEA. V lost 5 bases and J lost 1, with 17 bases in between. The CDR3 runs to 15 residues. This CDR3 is CSVSFVGGSQETQYS. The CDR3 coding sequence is TGCAGCGTTTCCTTTGTCGGGGGTTCCCAAGAGACCCAGTACTCC.

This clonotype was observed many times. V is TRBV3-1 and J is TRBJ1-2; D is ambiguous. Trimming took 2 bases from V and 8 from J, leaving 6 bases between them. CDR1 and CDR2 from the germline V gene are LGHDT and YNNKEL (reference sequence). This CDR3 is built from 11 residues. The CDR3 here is CASSQMGGYTF. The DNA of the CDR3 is TGTGCCAGCAGCCAAATGGGGGGCTACACCTTC. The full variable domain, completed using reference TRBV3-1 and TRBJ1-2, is DTAVSQTPKYLVTQMGNDKSIKCEQNLGHDTMYWYKQDSKKFLKIMFSYNNKELIINETVPNRFSPKSPDKAHLNLHINSLELGDSAVYFCASSQMGGYTFGSGTRLTVV.

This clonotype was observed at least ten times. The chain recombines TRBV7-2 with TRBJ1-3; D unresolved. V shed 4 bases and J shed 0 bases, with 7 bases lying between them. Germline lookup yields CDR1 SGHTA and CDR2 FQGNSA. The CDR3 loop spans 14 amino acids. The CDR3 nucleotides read TGTGCCAGCAGCTCCTTCGGCTCTGGAAACACCATATATTTT. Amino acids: CASSSFGSGNTIYF. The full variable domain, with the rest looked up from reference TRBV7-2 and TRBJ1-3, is GAGVSQSPSNKVTEKGKDVELRCDPISGHTALYWYRQSLGQGLEFLIYFQGNSAPDKSGLPSDRFSAERTGGSVSTLTIQRTQQEDSAVYLCASSSFGSGNTIYFGEGSWLTVV.

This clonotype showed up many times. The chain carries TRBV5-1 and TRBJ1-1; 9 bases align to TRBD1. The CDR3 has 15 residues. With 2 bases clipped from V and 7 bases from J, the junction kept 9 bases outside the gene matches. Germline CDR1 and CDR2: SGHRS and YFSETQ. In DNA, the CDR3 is TGCGCCAGCAGCTTAAGACAGGGGGATCGGAATGAAGCTTTCTTT. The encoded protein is CASSLRQGDRNEAFF.

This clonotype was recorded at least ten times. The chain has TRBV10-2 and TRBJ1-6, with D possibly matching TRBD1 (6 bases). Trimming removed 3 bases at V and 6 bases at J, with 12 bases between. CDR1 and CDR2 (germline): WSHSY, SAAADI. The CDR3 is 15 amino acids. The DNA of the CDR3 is TGCGCCAGCAGTGAAGGGGGAGGGGGTAATTCACCCCTCCACTTT. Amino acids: CASSEGGGGNSPLHF.

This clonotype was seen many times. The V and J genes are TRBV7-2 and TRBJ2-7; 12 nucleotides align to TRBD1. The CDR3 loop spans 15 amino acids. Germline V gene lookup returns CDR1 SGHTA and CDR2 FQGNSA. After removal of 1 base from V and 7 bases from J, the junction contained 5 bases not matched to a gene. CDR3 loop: CASSLGGQGAEEQYF. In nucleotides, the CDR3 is TGTGCCAGCAGCTTAGGGGGACAGGGGGCAGAGGAGCAGTACTTC.

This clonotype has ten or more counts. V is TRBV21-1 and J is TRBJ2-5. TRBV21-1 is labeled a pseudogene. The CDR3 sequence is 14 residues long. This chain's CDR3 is CASTFQEDQETQYF. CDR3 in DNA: TGTGCCAGCACCTTCCAAGAGGACCAAGAGACCCAGTACTTC.

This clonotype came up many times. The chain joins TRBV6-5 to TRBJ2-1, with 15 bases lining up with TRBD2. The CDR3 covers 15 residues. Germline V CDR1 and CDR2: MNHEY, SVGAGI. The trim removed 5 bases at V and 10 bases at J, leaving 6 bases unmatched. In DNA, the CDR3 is TGTGCCAGCAGTCTGGGGGGACTAGCGGGAGGCGAGCAGTTCTTC. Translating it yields CASSLGGLAGGEQFF.

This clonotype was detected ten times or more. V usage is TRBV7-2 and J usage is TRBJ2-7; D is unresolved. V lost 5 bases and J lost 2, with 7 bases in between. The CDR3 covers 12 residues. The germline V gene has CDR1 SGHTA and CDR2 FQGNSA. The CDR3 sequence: CASSPAPYEQYF. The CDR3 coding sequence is TGTGCCAGCAGCCCGGCCCCCTACGAGCAGTACTTC.

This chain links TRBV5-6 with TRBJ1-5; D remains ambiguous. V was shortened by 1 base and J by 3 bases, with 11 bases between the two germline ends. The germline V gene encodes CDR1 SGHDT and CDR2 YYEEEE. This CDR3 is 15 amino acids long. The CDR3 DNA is TGTGCCAGCAGCTTGTGGACTCATATCAATCAGCCCCAGCATTTT. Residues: CASSLWTHINQPQHF.

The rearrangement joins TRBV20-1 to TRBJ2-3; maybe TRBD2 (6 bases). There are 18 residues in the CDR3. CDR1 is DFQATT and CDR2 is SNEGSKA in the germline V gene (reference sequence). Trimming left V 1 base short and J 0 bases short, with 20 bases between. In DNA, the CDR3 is TGCAGTGCTAGAGGCGCGGCGGGGAGCTACATTAGCACAGATACGCAGTATTTT. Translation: CSARGAAGSYISTDTQYF.